The 29 T cell receptor beta chains in this list originate from one sample, sequenced in a study of blood T cell repertoires in COVID-19. Sequencing was performed with immunoSEQ multiplex PCR; in TCRdb, only in-frame clones are kept and a portion is missing. The sample records 130,000 or so clones, more than 80% being singletons. The sample taken for sequencing was peripheral blood. The receptor set was obtained from a woman in her fifties or sixties with acute or convalescent COVID-19.

The genes are TRBV19 and TRBJ1-1; 7 nucleotides line up with TRBD1. V shed 5 bases and J 2 bases; nucleotides not matched to a gene: 5. The CDR3 spans 14 residues. Per the germline V gene, CDR1 is LNHDA and CDR2 is SQIVND (reference sequence). The CDR3: CASSGQVGNTEAFF. CDR3 bases: TGTGCCAGTAGTGGACAGGTGGGAAACACTGAAGCTTTCTTT. Full variable domain (rest looked up from reference TRBV19 and TRBJ1-1): DGGITQSPKYLFRKEGQNVTLSCEQNLNHDAMYWYRQDPGQGLRLIYYSQIVNDFQKGDIAEGYSVSREKKESFPLTVTSAQKNPTAFYLCASSGQVGNTEAFFGQGTRLTVV.

This clone has a single count. The chain recombines TRBV6-5 with TRBJ1-2; 8 positions agree with TRBD1. Per germline, CDR1 MNHEY and CDR2 SVGAGI. This CDR3 has 14 residues. V was pared by 5 bases and J by 2 bases, with 4 bases of the junction left unmatched. CDR3 coding DNA: TGTGCCAGCAGTCCTGGACAGGGCAACTATGGCTACACCTTC. Its protein product is CASSPGQGNYGYTF.

The chain joins TRBV19 to TRBJ1-1; 11 bases match TRBD1. CDR1 is LNHDA, CDR2 SQIVND, per germline (reference sequence). Trimming cost V 6 bases and J 6 bases; bases outside gene matches: 3. CDR3 size: 13 residues. The CDR3 region is CASSPGQGAEAFF. The CDR3 DNA is TGTGCCAGTAGCCCGGGACAGGGGGCTGAAGCTTTCTTT.

The rearrangement uses TRBV5-1 and TRBJ1-2; the D is unclear. Germline assignment: CDR1 SGHRS and CDR2 YFSETQ. V was trimmed by 2 bases and J by 3 bases, leaving 11 bases between them. The CDR3 loop spans 14 amino acids. The CDR3 is CASSLDNTDYGYTF. CDR3 nucleotides: TGCGCCAGCAGCTTAGATAACACAGACTATGGCTACACCTTC.

The chain combines TRBV10-3 with TRBJ1-5; 9 bases map to TRBD1. The CDR3 is 16 amino acids. Germline CDR1 ENHRY, CDR2 SYGVKD. V was clipped by 0 bases and J by 4 bases; unmatched bases: 4. Here the CDR3 DNA reads TGTGCCATCAGTGAGTCCGCCGGGACAGGGAATCAGCCCCAGCATTTT. Translating it yields CAISESAGTGNQPQHF.

The chain recombines TRBV12-3 or TRBV12-4 with TRBJ2-7, with no clear D. CDR3 length: 11 residues. The V gene lost 5 bases and the J gene lost 3 bases, with 5 bases spanning the gap. CDR3 protein: CASSPFYEQYF. CDR3 nucleotides: TGTGCCAGCAGTCCCTTCTACGAGCAGTACTTC.

V and J are TRBV7-3 and TRBJ1-2; D unresolved. Germline-derived CDR1 and CDR2 are SGHTA and FQGTGA. The CDR3 covers 15 residues. V was clipped by 4 bases and J by 0 bases, with 12 bases between them. The chain's CDR3 is CASSSRAGSNYGYTF. The CDR3 nucleotides read TGTGCCAGCAGCTCTCGGGCGGGGTCTAACTATGGCTACACCTTC.

The chain links TRBV29-1 to TRBJ1-5; tentatively, D is TRBD1 (5 bases). The germline gives CDR1 SQVTM, CDR2 ANQGSEA. V was shortened by 8 bases and J by 3 bases, with 14 bases between the two germline ends. The CDR3 has 13 amino acids. The CDR3 region is CSFSQGVNQPQHF. CDR3 in DNA: TGCAGCTTCAGTCAGGGTGTCAATCAGCCCCAGCATTTT.

The chain uses TRBV4-1 and TRBJ1-1; no firm D call. The germline gives CDR1 MGHRA, CDR2 YSYEKL. This CDR3 has 15 amino acids. The V gene lost 2 bases and the J gene lost 3 bases, with 13 bases spanning the gap. The CDR3, as DNA: TGCGCCAGCAGCCAAACTATGCCCCGGGACACTGAAGCTTTCTTT. It specifies CASSQTMPRDTEAFF.

The chain employs TRBV7-3 and TRBJ2-1, with 7 positions matching TRBD1. Germline V gene data show CDR1 as SGHTA and CDR2 as FQGTGA. This CDR3 region has 13 residues. The V segment lost 5 bases and the J segment 6 bases; nucleotides outside the gene matches: 4. CDR3 nucleotides: TGTGCCAGCAGCCCCCCAGGGGGCAATGAGCAGTTCTTC. It translates to CASSPPGGNEQFF.

This chain joins TRBV27 and TRBJ2-2; TRBD2 matches at 7 bases. Germline CDR1 is MNHEY and CDR2 is SMNVEV (reference sequence). CDR3 size: 14 residues. J was trimmed by 6 bases and V by 7 bases; bases with no gene match: 8. As DNA, the CDR3 is TGTGCCAGCAAGGGAGGGGAGACGTCCGGGGAGCTGTTTTTT. This gives the protein CASKGGETSGELFF.

Only one count was recorded for this clone. The J gene is TRBJ2-5, the V gene TRBV5-1; D not resolved. CDR3 length: 13 amino acids. The V gene lost 7 bases and the J gene lost 4 bases, with 14 bases spanning the gap. Germline loops: CDR1 SGHRS, CDR2 YFSETQ. The CDR3 DNA is TGCGCCAGCCGCCCCAGTCCCCGAGAGACCCAGTACTTC. It encodes CASRPSPRETQYF.

The V and J genes are TRBV2 and TRBJ1-1, with unresolved D. V lost 6 bases and J lost 1, with 12 bases in between. The CDR3 spans 14 residues. The germline gives CDR1 SNHLY, CDR2 FYNNEI. The CDR3 DNA reads TGTGCCAGCAGGGGAGGAGTACCGAACACTGAAGCTTTCTTT. It yields the protein CASRGGVPNTEAFF.

This clone came up once. This rearrangement joins TRBV5-1 to TRBJ1-2; possible D gene TRBD1, 5 bases. This CDR3 has 17 residues. Germline lookup yields CDR1 SGHRS and CDR2 YFSETQ. Trimming removed 0 bases from V and 5 bases from J, with 20 bases in between. This CDR3 reads CASSLGQGWVDSYGYTF. The CDR3 DNA sequence: TGCGCCAGCAGCTTGGGGCAGGGTTGGGTAGATTCGTATGGCTACACCTTC.

V usage is TRBV10-3 and J usage is TRBJ2-1, with TRBD2 as a possible D gene (5 bases). Germline values: CDR1 ENHRY, CDR2 SYGVKD. V lost 4 bases and J 8 bases, leaving 18 bases between the germline ends. The CDR3 is 15 amino acids. CDR3 bases: TGTGCCATCAGTGGGGGATACCGGGCGGGCGATGAGCAGTTCTTC. It encodes CAISGGYRAGDEQFF.

The gene calls are TRBV11-2 and TRBJ1-2; the D gene is possibly TRBD1 (5 bases). This CDR3 is 13 amino acids long. The germline gives CDR1 SGHAT, CDR2 FQNNGV. Between the trimmed V and J ends, which lost 5 bases and 2 bases, there was a span of 9 bases. The CDR3 sequence: CASSQQENYGYTF. The CDR3 DNA reads TGTGCCAGCAGCCAACAGGAGAACTATGGCTACACCTTC.

The chain employs TRBV29-1 and TRBJ1-2, with D uncertain. Trimming removed 7 bases at V and 8 bases at J, with 17 bases between. The CDR3 runs 12 residues. Germline loops: CDR1 SQVTM, CDR2 ANQGSEA. In DNA form, the CDR3 reads TGCAGCGCGTCCGAAGCCGTCCAAGGCTACACCTTC. It codes for CSASEAVQGYTF.

This clone occurred a few times. CDR3 amino acids: CASSLGERGQGYTF. CDR3 DNA sequence: TGCGCCAGCAGCTTGGGGGAAAGGGGGCAAGGCTACACCTTC. The genes are TRBV5-1 and TRBJ1-2, with 7 bases identical to TRBD1. This CDR3 spans 14 amino acids. J was trimmed by 8 bases and V by 0 bases; bases with no gene match: 7. The germline V gene encodes CDR1 SGHRS and CDR2 YFSETQ.

J is TRBJ1-5 and V is TRBV7-6; perhaps TRBD1 as D (5 bases). CDR1 is SGHVS and CDR2 is FNYEAQ in the germline V gene. This CDR3 comprises 15 residues. Trimming stripped 0 bases from V and 8 bases from J, with 14 bases between. The CDR3 loop is CASSLAPDGGEPQHF. Written as DNA, the CDR3 is TGTGCCAGCAGCTTAGCGCCGGACGGAGGGGAGCCCCAGCATTTT.

The chain combines TRBV30 with TRBJ1-5, with 7 positions matching TRBD1. The V gene end was trimmed by 3 bases and the J gene end by 6 bases; junction bases not matched to a gene: 5. The CDR3 runs to 13 residues. The V gene's germline CDR1 is GTSNPN and CDR2 SVGIG (reference sequence). CDR3 coding DNA: TGTGCCTGGAGCTCCTCAGGGGGTCAGCCCCAGCATTTT. Amino acid sequence: CAWSSSGGQPQHF.

V gene TRBV4-1 combines with J gene TRBJ2-5; 8 bases are a match to TRBD1. The germline gives CDR1 MGHRA, CDR2 YSYEKL. After removal of 0 bases from V and 2 bases from J, the junction contained 5 bases not matched to a gene. This CDR3 contains 16 residues. The CDR3 protein is CASSQESQGAQETQYF. For the CDR3, the DNA is TGCGCCAGCAGCCAAGAATCGCAGGGGGCGCAAGAGACCCAGTACTTC.

This chain joins TRBV7-8 and TRBJ1-6; TRBD1 matches 8 bases. Germline lookup yields CDR1 SGHVS and CDR2 FQNEAQ. The CDR3 consists of 16 residues. V was clipped by 5 bases and J by 10 bases; unmatched bases: 13. CDR3 DNA sequence: TGTGCCAGCAGCCCCCTGGACAGGGCGGTTATCTCACCCCTCCACTTT. Encoded protein: CASSPLDRAVISPLHF.

The rearrangement joins TRBV27 to TRBJ2-6; D is unresolved. CDR1 and CDR2 (germline): MNHEY, SMNVEV (reference sequence). Trimming left V 2 bases short and J 2 bases short, with 7 bases between. This CDR3 is 15 amino acids long. The CDR3 DNA sequence: TGTGCCAGCAGTTTACCGGTCCCTGGGGCCAACGTCCTGACTTTC. Its protein product is CASSLPVPGANVLTF. The complete variable domain, with remaining parts taken from reference TRBV27 and TRBJ2-6, reads EAQVTQNPRYLITVTGKKLTVTCSQNMNHEYMSWYRQDPGLGLRQIYYSMNVEVTDKGDVPEGYKVSRKEKRNFPLILESPSPNQTSLYFCASSLPVPGANVLTFGAGSRLTVL.

The V call is TRBV27, the J call TRBJ1-1; D is uncertain. This CDR3 has 14 residues. Germline V lookup: CDR1 MNHEY, CDR2 SMNVEV (reference sequence). V was trimmed by 5 bases and J by 8 bases, leaving 18 bases between them. The CDR3 DNA reads TGTGCCAGCAGTACCCCCGGGAATAGGCCGGAAGCTTTCTTT. Translated, it gives CASSTPGNRPEAFF.

A single count supports this clone. The rearrangement joins TRBV5-5 to TRBJ1-1, with 9 bases aligning to TRBD1. The CDR3 consists of 14 residues. Germline lookup yields CDR1 SGHKS and CDR2 YYEKEE (reference sequence). J was trimmed by 1 base and V by 7 bases; bases with no gene match: 5. The CDR3 here is CASAKTGGNTEAFF. DNA for the CDR3: TGTGCCAGCGCTAAGACAGGGGGGAACACTGAAGCTTTCTTT.

This clone came up once. The chain recombines TRBV7-2 with TRBJ2-7; D ambiguous. V lost 3 bases to trimming and J lost 3 bases, with 9 bases between them. This CDR3 spans 13 amino acids. Germline assignment: CDR1 SGHTA and CDR2 FQGNSA. The CDR3 region is CASSFRGRYEQYF. CDR3 in DNA: TGTGCCAGCAGCTTTAGAGGCCGCTACGAGCAGTACTTC.

The rearrangement joins TRBV11-2 to TRBJ1-1; 12 bases are shared with TRBD1. This CDR3 region has 17 residues. The germline gives CDR1 SGHAT, CDR2 FQNNGV. The V segment lost 1 base and the J segment 7 bases; nucleotides outside the gene matches: 10. CDR3 amino acids: CASSLGDRGHQMIEAFF. Written as DNA, the CDR3 is TGTGCCAGCAGCTTAGGGGACAGGGGGCACCAAATGATTGAAGCTTTCTTT. The complete variable domain, with remaining parts taken from reference TRBV11-2 and TRBJ1-1, reads EAGVAQSPRYKIIEKRQSVAFWCNPISGHATLYWYQQILGQGPKLLIQFQNNGVVDDSQLPKDRFSAERLKGVDSTLKIQPAKLEDSAVYLCASSLGDRGHQMIEAFFGQGTRLTVV.

The chain has TRBV2 and TRBJ2-1, with 13 nucleotides matching TRBD2. The CDR3 sequence is 15 residues long. Germline V gives CDR1 SNHLY, CDR2 FYNNEI. The trim removed 4 bases at V and 4 bases at J, leaving 1 base unmatched. The CDR3 bases are TGTGCCAGCAGTGGGACTAGCGGGGGTTACAATGAGCAGTTCTTC. Encoded protein: CASSGTSGGYNEQFF.

The DNA of the CDR3 is TGTGCCAGTAGTGATTTGATGGGCAGGGAAAGGGTGACAAATCAGCCCCAGCATTTT. The encoded protein is CASSDLMGRERVTNQPQHF. This rearrangement joins TRBV19 to TRBJ1-5; TRBD1 might be the D (5 bases). With 5 bases removed from V and 4 bases from J, the gap between germline ends came to 27 bases. Germline lookup yields CDR1 LNHDA and CDR2 SQIVND (reference sequence). This CDR3 is 19 amino acids long.